The clone carrying this T cell receptor beta chain was observed at least ten times. The data were obtained in a study of response to subunit inactivated influenza vaccine. Trimming took 1 base from V and 4 from J, leaving 22 bases between them. The germline V gene encodes CDR1 SGHAT and CDR2 FQNNGV. The CDR3 covers 18 residues. Each CDR3 protein is one row after TCRdb ran MiXCR on the RT-PCR reads. The sample consists of roughly 650,000 distinct CDR3 sequences, roughly 15% of them appearing once. The sequencing here drew on PBMCs from blood, taken around 15 days before vaccination. The chain joins TRBV11-2 to TRBJ1-1; D is perhaps TRBD1 (5 bases). This sequence was found in a middle-aged man who received an inactivated influenza vaccine. CDR3 in amino acids: CASSLVSGRGIWGTEAFF. Written as DNA, the CDR3 is TGTGCCAGCAGCTTAGTCTCAGGTCGGGGGATTTGGGGCACTGAAGCTTTCTTT.